This T cell receptor beta chain stems from a study of T cell responses to AZD1222 COVID-19 vaccine. Combined were second doses at about 4 or about 12 weeks. Study-level results: Donors, mostly white British, included more females; clonal diversity was possibly underestimated. There were vaccine-associated CD4 TCRs across spike, dominant at 160-218 and 743-854.

Notes on this clone: Its target is unknown.

CDR3 length: 14 residues. After removal of 9 bases from V and 8 bases from J, the junction contained 9 bases not matched to a gene. Germline V gives CDR1 MNHEY, CDR2 SMNVEV (reference sequence). TCRdb's table, derived via immunoSEQ multiplex PCR, lists solely in-frame clones and lacks some. The sample has tens of thousands of clones, 89% seen once; the top ten hold roughly 6.1%. The receptor was isolated from an adult who received the AZD1222 COVID-19 vaccine. The starting material was peripheral blood, obtained 28 days after the second AZD1222 dose. This chain uses TRBV27 with TRBJ2-1; 11 positions match TRBD1. The CDR3 here is CARWWGQGGDEQFF. The CDR3 region has the DNA TGTGCCAGATGGTGGGGACAGGGGGGGGATGAGCAGTTCTTC.